Below are 30 T cell receptor beta chains sequenced from a single sample in a study of cytomegalovirus exposure and HLA in healthy donors. Primers: 60 Vbeta forward and 13 Jbeta reverse. The table came from immunoSEQ multiplex PCR; TCRdb's copy has only in-frame clones and leaves some out. The sample shows roughly 120,000 clones, roughly 80% of them seen only once. Sequenced: PBMCs. The receptors originated from a man aged 25-45 years in good health and CMV-seropositive.

This clone was observed a few times. The chain has TRBV5-6 and TRBJ2-1; maybe TRBD2 (5 bases). V was cut by 5 bases and J by 5 bases, with 8 bases left in between. Germline CDR1 and CDR2: SGHDT and YYEEEE. The CDR3 runs to 12 residues. The CDR3 DNA reads as TGTGCCAGCAGTACCGGGAACAATGAGCAGTTCTTC. This sequence encodes CASSTGNNEQFF. Based on the CDR3 plus reference TRBV5-6 and TRBJ2-1, the full variable domain is DAGVTQSPTHLIKTRGQQVTLRCSPKSGHDTVSWYQQALGQGPQFIFQYYEEEERQRGNFPDRFSGHQFPNYSSELNVNALLLGDSALYLCASSTGNNEQFFGPGTRLTVL.

The rearrangement uses TRBV27 and TRBJ2-4; 13 bases map to TRBD2. CDR1 and CDR2 (germline): MNHEY, SMNVEV (reference sequence). The CDR3 is 14 amino acids. V lost 2 bases to trimming and J lost 16 bases; unmatched junction nucleotides: 8. The CDR3: CASSLGGLAGDLYF. As DNA, the CDR3 is TGTGCCAGCAGTTTAGGAGGACTAGCGGGGGACCTCTACTTC.

The chain joins TRBV7-9 to TRBJ2-1; the D gene is possibly TRBD2 (5 bases). The CDR3 spans 15 residues. V was shortened by 5 bases and J by 0 bases, with 11 bases between the two germline ends. From germline, CDR1 is SEHNR and CDR2 FQNEAQ (reference sequence). In nucleotides, the CDR3 is TGTGCCAGCAGCCAATTCCGGGGCTCCTACAATGAGCAGTTCTTC. Translating gives CASSQFRGSYNEQFF.

CDR3 loop: CASDRDRGYEQYF. CDR3 nucleotide sequence: TGTGCCAGCGACCGGGACAGGGGCTACGAGCAGTACTTC. The gene calls are TRBV2 and TRBJ2-7; 10 bases fit TRBD1. This CDR3 comprises 13 residues. CDR1 and CDR2 (germline): SNHLY, FYNNEI. V was pared by 8 bases and J by 3 bases, with 4 bases of the junction left unmatched.

CDR3 loop: CASSLGDRNTEAFF. The CDR3 DNA reads TGTGCCAGCAGCTTAGGGGACAGAAACACTGAAGCTTTCTTT. The chain recombines TRBV7-6 with TRBJ1-1, with 7 bases aligning to TRBD1. Unmatched junction bases numbered 1, after V lost 1 base and J lost 2 bases. The CDR3 is 14 amino acids. Germline CDR1 reads SGHVS; CDR2 reads FNYEAQ.

Within the sample, this clone is medium-sized. The chain recombines TRBV4-1 with TRBJ2-7; 10 bases align to TRBD2. CDR1 is MGHRA and CDR2 is YSYEKL in the germline V gene. The CDR3 is 15 amino acids. J was trimmed by 6 bases and V by 3 bases; bases with no gene match: 8. The CDR3 nucleotides are TGCGCCAGCAGCCAGGGGATCGGACTAGCGGTCGAGCAGTACTTC. Its translation is CASSQGIGLAVEQYF.

V is TRBV25-1 and J is TRBJ2-7; TRBD1 matches 8 bases. The J segment lost 2 bases and the V segment lost 8 bases, leaving 14 bases of the junction unmatched. This CDR3 is 16 amino acids long. Germline V gives CDR1 MGHDK, CDR2 SYGVNS. CDR3 nucleotides: TGTGCCAGCGGAGGGACAGGAGGATTATTGGCCTACGAGCAGTACTTC. Its translation is CASGGTGGLLAYEQYF.

This chain links TRBV4-2 with TRBJ1-5; no clear D. The CDR3 length is 19 residues. V was pared by 8 bases and J by 0 bases, with 26 bases between. Looked up from germline, CDR1 is LGHNA and CDR2 is YNFKEQ. CDR3: CASGTRPHATGISNQPQHF. CDR3 DNA: TGTGCCAGCGGAACCCGACCGCACGCGACGGGGATTAGCAATCAGCCCCAGCATTTT.

This chain links TRBV28 with TRBJ1-5; 7 nucleotides line up with TRBD1. Germline CDR1 and CDR2: MDHEN and SYDVKM. This CDR3 region has 15 residues. Unmatched junction bases numbered 10, after V lost 5 bases and J lost 6 bases. The CDR3 DNA is TGTGCCAGCAGTCCTACAGGGGTGAGGGGTCAGCCCCAGCATTTT. Translated: CASSPTGVRGQPQHF.

The gene calls are TRBV28 and TRBJ1-1; 10 bases align to TRBD1. V lost 6 bases, J lost 4 bases, and 8 bases stayed unmatched. CDR1 MDHEN and CDR2 SYDVKM come from the germline V gene. CDR3 length: 15 amino acids. CDR3 nucleotides: TGTGCCAGCAGGGGACAGGGGTTCCGTGCCACTGAAGCTTTCTTT. Translated, it gives CASRGQGFRATEAFF.

The chain employs TRBV11-3 and TRBJ2-2, with a possible D match to TRBD2 (5 bases). This CDR3 is 14 amino acids long. Trimming left V 4 bases short and J 7 bases short, with 13 bases between. Germline CDR1 reads SGHNT; CDR2 reads YENEEA. The CDR3 nucleotides are TGTGCCAGCAGCTCTCTCGGGGATTACGGGGAGCTGTTTTTT. The encoded protein is CASSSLGDYGELFF.

This chain links TRBV11-2 with TRBJ2-5, with 7 bases fitting TRBD2. Germline V CDR1 and CDR2: SGHAT, FQNNGV. This CDR3 has 15 amino acids. V trimming: 2 bases; J trimming: 2 bases; junction bases outside the gene matches: 5. This chain's CDR3 is CASSLIQGGQETQYF. The CDR3 DNA follows: TGTGCCAGCAGCTTAATCCAGGGAGGGCAAGAGACCCAGTACTTC.

The chain joins TRBV2 to TRBJ2-1, with TRBD2 matching over 8 bases. This CDR3 comprises 13 residues. The V and J ends lost 4 bases and 9 bases, in that order; junction bases with no gene match: 5. The germline gives CDR1 SNHLY, CDR2 FYNNEI. The CDR3 DNA follows: TGTGCCAGCAGTGCTTCTCGGGGGGGTGAGCAGTTCTTC. Translated, it gives CASSASRGGEQFF. Variable domain in full (rest from reference TRBV2 and TRBJ2-1): EPEVTQTPSHQVTQMGQEVILRCVPISNHLYFYWYRQILGQKVEFLVSFYNNEISEKSEIFDDQFSVERPDGSNFTLKIRSTKLEDSAMYFCASSASRGGEQFFGPGTRLTVL.

V usage is TRBV27 and J usage is TRBJ2-3; D is unclear. This CDR3 is built from 14 residues. The germline CDR1 and CDR2 sequences are MNHEY and SMNVEV (reference sequence). The germline V and J ends were trimmed by 6 bases and 3 bases, with 13 bases remaining between them. The CDR3 region is CASSQPWSTDTQYF. The CDR3 DNA reads as TGTGCCAGCAGCCAACCATGGAGTACAGATACGCAGTATTTT.

The V and J genes are TRBV23-1 and TRBJ2-7; weak D call: TRBD2 (6 bases). TRBV23-1 is given ORF status, its function remaining uncertain. The V and J ends lost 8 bases and 3 bases respectively, with 17 bases between them. The CDR3 is 14 residues long. The CDR3 sequence is CASLIARGGYEQYF. The CDR3, as DNA: TGCGCCAGCCTAATAGCGAGGGGAGGCTACGAGCAGTACTTC.

The chain recombines TRBV4-2 with TRBJ1-2, with D possibly matching TRBD1 (5 bases). V dropped 1 base and J dropped 1 base, with 16 bases sitting between them. The CDR3 runs 17 residues. Germline V lookup: CDR1 LGHNA, CDR2 YNFKEQ. The CDR3 DNA reads as TGTGCCAGCAGCCAAGTCATGCAGGGCTCCCATAACTATGGCTACACCTTC. Protein sequence: CASSQVMQGSHNYGYTF.

This clone was detected once. The rearrangement links TRBV11-2 to TRBJ2-7; 7 bases are a match to TRBD1. This CDR3 contains 18 residues. Unmatched junction bases numbered 11, after V lost 0 bases and J lost 0 bases. Looked up from germline, CDR1 is SGHAT and CDR2 is FQNNGV. The CDR3 loop reads CASSLDGGQLSHSYEQYF. The DNA for the CDR3 is TGTGCCAGCAGCTTAGATGGGGGACAGCTTTCCCACTCCTACGAGCAGTACTTC. The whole variable domain, remainder taken from reference TRBV11-2 and TRBJ2-7, is EAGVAQSPRYKIIEKRQSVAFWCNPISGHATLYWYQQILGQGPKLLIQFQNNGVVDDSQLPKDRFSAERLKGVDSTLKIQPAKLEDSAVYLCASSLDGGQLSHSYEQYFGPGTRLTVT.

The chain employs TRBV13 and TRBJ2-5; 8 nucleotides agree with TRBD1. V lost 2 bases to trimming and J lost 4 bases; unmatched junction nucleotides: 6. The CDR3 runs to 15 residues. Germline CDR1 is PRHDT and CDR2 is FYEKMQ (reference sequence). The CDR3 loop is CASSLRQGSGETQYF. The DNA for the CDR3 is TGTGCCAGCAGCTTAAGACAGGGGTCGGGAGAGACCCAGTACTTC.

This clone came up a few times. This chain joins TRBV6-6 and TRBJ1-2; D is possibly TRBD1 (6 bases). From germline, CDR1 is MNHNY and CDR2 SVGAGI (reference sequence). With 7 bases removed from V and 0 bases from J, the gap between germline ends came to 12 bases. This CDR3 contains 14 residues. The CDR3 nucleotides read TGTGCCAGCACTCGGACAGCTTCTAACTATGGCTACACCTTC. Its translation: CASTRTASNYGYTF.

The chain links TRBV6-1 to TRBJ1-3; 8 nucleotides agree with TRBD1. Trimming took 0 bases from V and 0 from J; bases not matched to a gene: 7. This CDR3 has 18 amino acids. Germline-derived CDR1 and CDR2 are MNHNS and SASEGT. The DNA of the CDR3 is TGTGCCAGCAGTGAAGCGACAGGGGATGACGTCTCTGGAAACACCATATATTTT. It encodes CASSEATGDDVSGNTIYF.

The CDR3 coding sequence is TGTGCCAGCAGCTTCGGGGACAGGGAAAGGTCTACTGAAAAACTGTTTTTT. Its translation is CASSFGDRERSTEKLFF. The V call is TRBV11-2, the J call TRBJ1-4, with 9 bases lining up with TRBD1. CDR3 length equals 17 residues. The V segment lost 3 bases and the J segment 7 bases; nucleotides outside the gene matches: 12. CDR1 and CDR2 from the germline V gene are SGHAT and FQNNGV.

J is TRBJ2-3 and V is TRBV7-2, with 7 bases identical to TRBD1. With V trimmed by 1 base and J by 4 bases, 5 bases remained unmatched. CDR1 is SGHTA, CDR2 FQGNSA, per germline. The CDR3 is 15 amino acids. This CDR3 is CASSLDRGRADTQYF. The CDR3 DNA sequence: TGTGCCAGCAGCTTAGACAGGGGAAGGGCAGATACGCAGTATTTT. The full variable domain, with the rest looked up from reference TRBV7-2 and TRBJ2-3, is GAGVSQSPSNKVTEKGKDVELRCDPISGHTALYWYRQSLGQGLEFLIYFQGNSAPDKSGLPSDRFSAERTGGSVSTLTIQRTQQEDSAVYLCASSLDRGRADTQYFGPGTRLTVL.

The chain joins TRBV5-6 to TRBJ2-7; the D is unclear. The CDR3 has 12 amino acids. CDR1 is SGHDT, CDR2 YYEEEE, per germline. With 4 bases removed from V and 7 bases from J, the gap between germline ends came to 12 bases. CDR3 protein: CASSPAAQEQYF. The CDR3, as DNA: TGTGCCAGCAGCCCGGCGGCGCAAGAGCAGTACTTC.

This chain uses TRBV2 with TRBJ2-7; 10 bases are a match to TRBD1. The germline gives CDR1 SNHLY, CDR2 FYNNEI. The length of the CDR3 is 16 residues. V lost 8 bases to trimming and J lost 0 bases; unmatched junction nucleotides: 10. The CDR3 DNA follows: TGTGCCAGCTCTAGAATACGGGACAGGGGCTCCTACGAGCAGTACTTC. Translation gives CASSRIRDRGSYEQYF.

The chain has TRBV18 and TRBJ1-6; D is unresolved. The CDR3 loop spans 15 amino acids. V was shortened by 3 bases and J by 10 bases, with 16 bases between the two germline ends. The germline gives CDR1 KGHSH, CDR2 LQKENI. CDR3 in amino acids: CASSPVRAGGSPLHF. The CDR3 nucleotides are TGTGCCAGCTCACCGGTGAGGGCAGGTGGGTCACCCCTCCACTTT.

The rearrangement joins TRBV4-3 to TRBJ2-2; 11 nucleotides agree with TRBD1. Germline V gives CDR1 LGHNA, CDR2 YSLEER. The J segment lost 5 bases and the V segment lost 3 bases, leaving 8 bases of the junction unmatched. CDR3 length: 17 amino acids. The CDR3 region is CASSHLPGQGVTGELFF. CDR3 DNA: TGCGCCAGCAGCCACTTACCGGGACAGGGGGTTACCGGGGAGCTGTTTTTT.

This clone was counted only a few times. The chain uses TRBV7-2 and TRBJ1-2, with D uncertain. V was pared by 7 bases and J by 8 bases, with 23 bases between. The germline V gene has CDR1 SGHTA and CDR2 FQGNSA. This CDR3 region has 15 residues. In DNA, the CDR3 is TGTGCCAGCACCCTATGGCGGGGAAACGATAACGGCTACACCTTC. Its translation: CASTLWRGNDNGYTF.

This clone showed up just once. This chain joins TRBV5-1 and TRBJ2-2; the D gene is possibly TRBD2 (6 bases). V lost 4 bases to trimming and J lost 4 bases, with 14 bases between them. The CDR3 covers 15 residues. Germline V gives CDR1 SGHRS, CDR2 YFSETQ. CDR3 region: CASSPGDGGTGELFF. The CDR3 region has the DNA TGCGCCAGCAGCCCGGGGGACGGGGGCACCGGGGAGCTGTTTTTT.

The genes are TRBV30 and TRBJ1-4; possible D gene TRBD1, 6 bases. Germline-derived CDR1 and CDR2 are GTSNPN and SVGIG (reference sequence). V lost 3 bases and J lost 7, with 6 bases in between. The CDR3 loop spans 11 amino acids. CDR3 bases: TGTGCCTGGAGGGGGGCTGAAAAACTGTTTTTT. It is translated as CAWRGAEKLFF.

CDR3 in amino acids: CASSRGSQETQYF. In nucleotides, the CDR3 is TGTGCCAGCAGTCGGGGGTCGCAAGAGACCCAGTACTTC. The chain couples TRBV5-6 to TRBJ2-5; a possible D gene is TRBD2 (6 bases). Germline V gene lookup returns CDR1 SGHDT and CDR2 YYEEEE. This CDR3 contains 13 residues. V dropped 5 bases and J dropped 2 bases, with 10 bases sitting between them.